The present T cell receptor beta chain was sequenced within a study of blood T cell repertoires in COVID-19 (dated by TCRdb to 2018 to 2021). Notes on the research overall: Samples from collaborators originated in the United States, Italy and Spain and spanned both the acute and convalescent phases of COVID-19. The material from the prospective study consisted of cDNA or gDNA derived from T cells, B-cell-depleted T cells, or PBMCs. The dataset comprised deeply sampled blood TCRbeta repertoires from subjects exposed to, actively infected with, or recovered from COVID-19. The repertoires were released in a freely available public database intended as a resource for research on the immune response to SARS-CoV-2. The samples were drawn from the first 160 participants of the ongoing ImmuneRACE study and from 950 to 1,500 subjects provided by 6 global collaborators. A de-identified subject ID, COVID-19 status, age in years and sex were almost always included in the sample metadata. Where available, HLA class I and class II types were obtained from metadata supplied by the sample provider rather than from assay-based typing. Broader findings and caveats from the paper: The quantity of clinical and demographic metadata differed by source and by participant and was supplied without curation.

This clone was detected once. This receptor's antigen is unknown. Within one base of it there is no much larger clone, and no base qualities were kept. Collaborating institutions collected whole blood in K2EDTA tubes following their own protocols. For TCRbeta analysis, collaborators shipped samples in one of three forms: frozen whole blood, isolated PBMCs, or DNA extracted from either of those sample types. The CDR3, from cysteine to phenylalanine, totals 14 residues. Just CDR3 DNA is preserved here, 42 bases in frame from base 1. CDR1 and CDR2, looked up from the germline V gene, are SGHRS and YFSETQ. V and J are truncated by 0 bases and 2 bases respectively, leaving an intervening sequence of 7 bases. TCRbeta CDR3 regions were amplified from genomic DNA by means of the immunoSEQ Assay, a bias-controlled multiplex PCR. As for how the authors treated the data: The number of nucleated cells in each sample was estimated from the amplification of reference gene primers within the assay. To quantify the absolute abundance of each unique TCRbeta CDR3 rearrangement, sequence reads were collapsed and filtered. For each sample, productive Simpson clonality was calculated as the square root of Simpson's diversity index across productive rearrangements. In its TCRdb copy, this immuneACCESS table keeps in-frame sequences only and misses some clones. Where compared with another copy, unresolved V genes explain less than half of these, and the others have no known cause. V and J calls and clone size are copied from that table; D and trimming were computed from the DNA. The sample yields approximately 210,000 clones; just under 85% were counted once. The leading ten clones occupy 7.6% of the sample.

The source of this sequence is a woman aged 45-65 years with active or convalescent COVID-19. The chain is encoded by TRBV5-1 joined to TRBJ2-3, with a weak D call of TRBD1 (5 bases match). The sequenced sample was peripheral blood. CDR3 protein: CASSLGGYTDTQYF. The DNA sequence is as follows: TGCGCCAGCAGCTTGGGGGGCTACACAGATACGCAGTATTTT. Beyond the CDR3, the reference TRBV5-1 and TRBJ2-3 genes provide the residues; the full variable domain reads: KAGVTQTPRYLIKTRGQQVTLSCSPISGHRSVSWYQQTPGQGLQFLFEYFSETQRNKGNFPGRFSGRQFSNSRSEMNVSTLELGDSALYLCASSLGGYTDTQYFGPGTRLTVL.